What follows are 30 T cell receptor beta chains derived from one specimen sequenced in a study of type 1 regulatory T cells. Study conclusions and caveats: Type 1 regulatory T cells had a more restricted TCR repertoire than non-type 1 regulatory T cells.

In TCRdb, the reads were re-called with MiXCR into one record per CDR3 protein. In the table there are about 69,000 distinct CDR3 sequences, about a fifth of which are singletons. Their specific antigens are unknown. Sample: cultured type 1 regulatory T (Tr1) cells, either the whole culture or a sorted fraction (not recorded which). The source of these receptors is a human donor in good health.

For this clonotype: This likely stems from a read error, as it lies one base from a far larger clone. Because it lacks the conserved phenylalanine or tryptophan at the end, this CDR3 is likely a read error. The chain employs TRBV5-1 and TRBJ2-5, with 8 bases lining up with TRBD1. The J call may be faulty, since TRBJ2-7 better matches the DNA end. The CDR3 totals 15 residues. Germline CDR1 is SGHRS and CDR2 is YFSETQ. In DNA form, the CDR3 reads TGCGCCAGCAGCTTGGACGGACAGGGAATACACGAGCAGTACTCC. Translated, it gives CASSLDGQGIHEQYS.

The chain recombines TRBV2 with TRBJ2-3; maybe TRBD1 (5 bases). This CDR3 contains 10 residues. Trimming took off 9 bases at V and 6 bases at J, with 7 bases between the two ends. Germline CDR1 SNHLY, CDR2 FYNNEI. The CDR3 bases are TGTGCCAGTAAGGGGGATACGCAGTATTTT. Translation: CASKGDTQYF.

The rearrangement links TRBV20-1 to TRBJ2-2; D not certain. Germline values: CDR1 DFQATT, CDR2 SNEGSKA (reference sequence). The CDR3 consists of 14 residues. The germline V and J ends were trimmed by 1 base and 2 bases, with 8 bases remaining between them. CDR3 coding DNA: TGCAGTGCTAGAGGGCTTCTAAACACCGGGGAGCTGTTTTTT. It yields the protein CSARGLLNTGELFF.

This clonotype was observed at least ten times. The rearrangement uses TRBV14 and TRBJ1-1; D call uncertain. Germline V gives CDR1 SGHDN, CDR2 FVKESK. The CDR3 sequence is 18 residues long. Trimming left V 0 bases short and J 0 bases short, with 17 bases between. CDR3 sequence reads: CASSQDHIEIALNTEAFF. The CDR3, as DNA: TGTGCCAGCAGCCAAGACCACATCGAGATCGCCCTGAACACTGAAGCTTTCTTT.

This clonotype was detected only a few times. The genes are TRBV19 and TRBJ1-2; D gene uncertain. The CDR3 has 14 residues. Per the germline V gene, CDR1 is LNHDA and CDR2 is SQIVND (reference sequence). V was clipped by 2 bases and J by 8 bases, with 15 bases between them. This CDR3 is CASSISGRQRGYTF. In DNA, the CDR3 is TGTGCCAGTAGTATAAGTGGCCGCCAACGAGGCTACACCTTC.

The chain has TRBV29-1 and TRBJ1-2; D is perhaps TRBD1 (5 bases). V was shortened by 4 bases and J by 4 bases, with 16 bases between the two germline ends. Germline lookup yields CDR1 SQVTM and CDR2 ANQGSEA. The length of the CDR3 is 14 residues. In DNA, the CDR3 is TGCAGCGTTGCGGGACTCGGGTACCGCTATGGCTACACCTTC. This translates into CSVAGLGYRYGYTF.

CDR3 sequence reads: CASSLDRFTEAFF. CDR3 nucleotides: TGTGCCAGCAGCTTGGACAGATTCACTGAAGCTTTCTTT. This sequence joins TRBV7-3 and TRBJ1-1; TRBD1 might be the D (6 bases). Trimming stripped 3 bases from V and 4 bases from J, with 9 bases between. Germline V gene sequence: CDR1 SGHTA, CDR2 FQGTGA. The CDR3 is made up of 13 amino acids.

This clonotype was recorded a few times. The chain links TRBV12-3 or TRBV12-4 to TRBJ2-5; 8 nucleotides match TRBD2. The CDR3 spans 15 residues. Germline trimming cut 2 bases from V and 5 bases from J; bases unmatched to any gene: 7. For the CDR3, the DNA is TGTGCCAGCAGTTTAAACCAGCCGGGGGGGGAGACCCAGTACTTC. It specifies CASSLNQPGGETQYF.

The chain uses TRBV5-1 and TRBJ2-7; TRBD2 agrees at 8 bases. The germline V gene has CDR1 SGHRS and CDR2 YFSETQ. The CDR3 totals 15 residues. Unmatched junction bases numbered 7, after V lost 2 bases and J lost 3 bases. CDR3 DNA sequence: TGCGCCAGCAGCTTCGGATTAGCGGGATACTACGAGCAGTACTTC. Protein: CASSFGLAGYYEQYF.

With regard to this clonotype: A much larger clone lies a single base off, so this may be a read error. The V call is TRBV5-1, the J call TRBJ1-1; no clear D gene. The CDR3 consists of 14 residues. The germline CDR1 and CDR2 sequences are SGHRS and YFSETQ. CDR3 nucleotide sequence: TGCGCCAGCAGCGAGAATTTCGGGAACGCTGAAGCTTTCTTT. Translated: CASSENFGNAEAFF.

This chain links TRBV12-3 or TRBV12-4 with TRBJ2-2, with D uncertain. The CDR3 totals 11 residues. The V end was cut by 4 bases, the J end by 4 bases, with 1 base between. The CDR3 DNA reads as TGTGCCAGCAGTTCCACCGGGGAGCTGTTTTTT. This encodes CASSSTGELFF.

V gene TRBV30 combines with J gene TRBJ1-1; perhaps TRBD1 as D (6 bases). Trimming cost V 1 base and J 1 base, with 22 bases left between them. Germline CDR1 GTSNPN, CDR2 SVGIG (reference sequence). The CDR3 spans 18 residues. In DNA form, the CDR3 reads TGTGCCTGGAGTGCGAGAGACAGGTTTAAGTCCCCGAACACTGAAGCTTTCTTT. This codes for CAWSARDRFKSPNTEAFF.

This clonotype was observed a handful of times. This chain uses TRBV6-2 or TRBV6-3 with TRBJ2-7, with D maybe TRBD1 (5 bases). CDR3 length equals 17 residues. Germline CDR1 MNHEY, CDR2 SVGEGT. V was pared by 7 bases and J by 2 bases, with 24 bases between. The CDR3 loop is CASKNSPLPGSTYEQYF. CDR3 nucleotide sequence: TGTGCCAGCAAAAACAGTCCCCTACCAGGGTCAACCTACGAGCAGTACTTC.

This clonotype was detected only a few times. The V gene is TRBV18, the J gene TRBJ2-3, with D unresolved. The V and J ends lost 4 bases and 6 bases respectively, with 8 bases between them. The CDR3 sequence is 12 residues long. Looked up from germline, CDR1 is KGHSH and CDR2 is LQKENI. CDR3 DNA sequence: TGTGCCAGCTCACGGGAACGGGATACGCAGTATTTT. This sequence encodes CASSRERDTQYF.

This chain connects TRBV7-9 to TRBJ1-2; TRBD1 matches at 11 bases. CDR1 and CDR2 from the germline V gene are SEHNR and FQNEAQ (reference sequence). This CDR3 is 15 amino acids long. Germline trimming cut 4 bases from V and 2 bases from J; bases unmatched to any gene: 3. CDR3 coding DNA: TGTGCCAGCAGCTCGGGACAGGGGGAAAACTATGGCTACACCTTC. This gives the protein CASSSGQGENYGYTF.

The gene calls are TRBV7-2 and TRBJ2-3; 7 bases align to TRBD2. The CDR3 is 15 amino acids. In germline, CDR1 is SGHTA, CDR2 FQGNSA. The trim removed 5 bases at V and 1 base at J, leaving 6 bases unmatched. The CDR3 region is CASSGRGRGTDTQYF. DNA of the CDR3: TGTGCCAGCAGCGGCCGCGGGAGAGGCACAGATACGCAGTATTTT.

This chain links TRBV12-3 or TRBV12-4 with TRBJ2-7; a possible D gene is TRBD1 (6 bases). Deletions cut 5 bases from V and 5 bases from J, with 22 bases between. This CDR3 spans 16 amino acids. The DNA for the CDR3 is TGTGCCAGCAGTCCGATGATTCTGGGGGCGCTAGACGAGCAGTACTTC. Translated: CASSPMILGALDEQYF.

The J gene is TRBJ1-1, the V gene TRBV27, with 8 bases lining up with TRBD1. CDR1 is MNHEY, CDR2 SMNVEV, per germline (reference sequence). The J segment lost 4 bases and the V segment lost 5 bases, leaving 6 bases of the junction unmatched. This CDR3 is built from 14 residues. DNA of the CDR3: TGTGCCAGCAGTGCCCGGACAGGGACCACTGAAGCTTTCTTT. Translation gives CASSARTGTTEAFF.

In its sample, this clonotype was seen many times. The genes are TRBV3-1 and TRBJ2-1; D may be TRBD1 or TRBD2 (5 bases each). V was shortened by 4 bases and J by 6 bases, with 10 bases between the two germline ends. CDR3 size: 13 residues. The germline CDR1 and CDR2 sequences are LGHDT and YNNKEL (reference sequence). DNA for the CDR3: TGTGCCAGCAGCCTTTCCGGGGCCAATGAGCAGTTCTTC. Amino acids: CASSLSGANEQFF.

The chain recombines TRBV7-8 with TRBJ2-7, with D possibly being TRBD2 (6 bases). In germline, CDR1 is SGHVS, CDR2 FQNEAQ. The CDR3 sequence is 17 residues long. Trimming took 0 bases from V and 2 from J, leaving 17 bases between them. Here the CDR3 DNA reads TGTGCCAGCAGCTTAGCGCTAAGCCGGGACTTCCCCTACGAGCAGTACTTC. Its translation: CASSLALSRDFPYEQYF. The full variable domain, rest sourced from reference TRBV7-8 and TRBJ2-7, is GAGVSQSPRYKVAKRGQDVALRCDPISGHVSLFWYQQALGQGPEFLTYFQNEAQLDKSGLPSDRFFAERPEGSVSTLKIQRTQQEDSAVYLCASSLALSRDFPYEQYFGPGTRLTVT.

V and J are TRBV7-2 and TRBJ2-1, with D maybe TRBD2 (5 bases). The V end lost 6 bases, the J end lost 3 bases, and 12 bases lay between the germline ends. The CDR3 is 14 residues long. CDR1 is SGHTA and CDR2 is FQGNSA in the germline V gene. CDR3 protein: CASRVGGFYNEQFF. The CDR3 region has the DNA TGTGCCAGCAGGGTTGGCGGGTTCTACAATGAGCAGTTCTTC.

This chain connects TRBV12-3 or TRBV12-4 to TRBJ1-1; 7 bases align to TRBD1. The ends lost 5 bases at V and 1 base at J; junction bases unmatched: 7. The CDR3 has 15 residues. In DNA form, the CDR3 reads TGTGCCAGCAGTCTACACGGGACAGCGAACACTGAAGCTTTCTTT. It translates to CASSLHGTANTEAFF.

Only a few counts were recorded for this clonotype. The chain has TRBV7-9 and TRBJ2-7, with 12 bases aligning to TRBD2. The CDR3 length is 15 residues. J gave up 8 bases and V 4 bases, and 9 bases lay outside the gene matches. From germline, CDR1 is SEHNR and CDR2 FQNEAQ (reference sequence). CDR3 sequence (DNA): TGTGCCAGCAGCTCCCACGGGACTAGCGGGTTGAAGCAGTACTTC. Residues: CASSSHGTSGLKQYF.

This clonotype was counted a few times. The chain recombines TRBV4-3 with TRBJ1-4; possibly TRBD1 for D (6 bases). Germline values: CDR1 LGHNA, CDR2 YSLEER. The V and J ends lost 4 bases and 4 bases respectively, with 16 bases between them. The length of the CDR3 is 16 residues. Here the CDR3 reads CASSRGGGTINEKLFF. The CDR3 nucleotides read TGCGCCAGCAGCCGAGGGGGGGGGACAATTAATGAAAAACTGTTTTTT.

The V call is TRBV6-5, the J call TRBJ2-5; 9 bases match TRBD2. The CDR3 covers 16 residues. V dropped 6 bases and J dropped 6; count of bases not matched to a gene: 14. Germline values: CDR1 MNHEY, CDR2 SVGAGI. This chain's CDR3 is CASRQGRASGKQTQYF. The CDR3, as DNA: TGTGCCAGCAGACAAGGCCGGGCTAGCGGGAAACAGACCCAGTACTTC.

The chain joins TRBV28 to TRBJ1-1, with D unresolved. The germline gives CDR1 MDHEN, CDR2 SYDVKM. With 3 bases removed from V and 1 base from J, the gap between germline ends came to 9 bases. This CDR3 has 14 residues. The CDR3 DNA reads as TGTGCCAGCAGTTTGAGTGGGCGGAACACTGAAGCTTTCTTT. It translates to CASSLSGRNTEAFF.

The chain joins TRBV7-9 to TRBJ2-5; D unresolved. The V end was cut by 1 base, the J end by 5 bases, with 14 bases between. The CDR3 loop spans 15 amino acids. Germline CDR1 and CDR2: SEHNR and FQNEAQ (reference sequence). The CDR3 sequence is CASSLVMGGIETQYF. The CDR3 DNA reads as TGTGCCAGCAGCTTAGTAATGGGTGGGATCGAGACCCAGTACTTC.

This clonotype was seen more than once but under ten times. The V call is TRBV20-1, the J call TRBJ2-3; D is possibly TRBD2 (5 bases). Germline assignment: CDR1 DFQATT and CDR2 SNEGSKA (reference sequence). CDR3 length: 15 residues. V gave up 6 bases and J gave up 1 base, with 17 bases separating them. CDR3 DNA: TGCAGTGCCAACTCTCCGCGGACTCGCACAGATACGCAGTATTTT. This gives the protein CSANSPRTRTDTQYF.

At least ten counts were recorded for this clonotype. The rearrangement links TRBV5-1 to TRBJ2-7, with 7 bases that match TRBD2. The CDR3 contains 13 residues. J gave up 10 bases and V 0 bases, and 7 bases lay outside the gene matches. The germline V gene encodes CDR1 SGHRS and CDR2 YFSETQ. The chain's CDR3 is CASSLEGLAGQYF. CDR3 nucleotide sequence: TGCGCCAGCAGCTTGGAGGGTTTAGCGGGCCAGTACTTC.

This clonotype showed up just a few times. V and J are TRBV20-1 and TRBJ1-2, with D uncertain. Germline V gives CDR1 DFQATT, CDR2 SNEGSKA (reference sequence). The CDR3 spans 11 residues. Trimming left V 1 base short and J 7 bases short, with 7 bases between. CDR3 residues: CSARVGFGYTF. Here the CDR3 DNA reads TGCAGTGCTAGAGTGGGATTTGGCTACACCTTC.